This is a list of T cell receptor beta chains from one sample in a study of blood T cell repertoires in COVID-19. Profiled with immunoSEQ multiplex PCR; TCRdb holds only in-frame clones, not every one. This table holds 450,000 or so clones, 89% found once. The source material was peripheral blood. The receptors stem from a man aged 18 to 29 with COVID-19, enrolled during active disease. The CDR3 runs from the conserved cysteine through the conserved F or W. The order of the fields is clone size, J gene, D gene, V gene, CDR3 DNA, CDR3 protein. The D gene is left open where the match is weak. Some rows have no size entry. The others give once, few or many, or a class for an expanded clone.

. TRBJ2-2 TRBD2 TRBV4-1 TGCGCCAGCAGCCACACCGGGAGGGCCGTCGGGGAGCTGTTTTTT CASSHTGRAVGELFF
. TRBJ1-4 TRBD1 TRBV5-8 TGTGCCAGCAGCCCGGGACAGGGAACAACTAATGAAAAACTGTTTTTT CASSPGQGTTNEKLFF
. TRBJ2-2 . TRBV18 TGTGCCAGCTCACCTACTACTAGTTCGAACACCGGGGAGCTGTTTTTT CASSPTTSSNTGELFF
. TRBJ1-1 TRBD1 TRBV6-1 TGTGCCAGCAGTGATTGGTGGCAGGGGGCGACTGCCACTGAAGCTTTCTTT CASSDWWQGATATEAFF
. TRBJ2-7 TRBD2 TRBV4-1 TGCGCCAGCAGCCAAGAATGGGGGAGGGGAACCCTCTTTACGCAGCAGTACTTC CASSQEWGRGTLFTQQYF
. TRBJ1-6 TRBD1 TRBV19 TGTGCCAGTAGCCCCGACAGGGCTGGATCACCCCTCCACTTT CASSPDRAGSPLHF
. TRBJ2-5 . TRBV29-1 TGCAGCGTTGAAGATCATGGAAGGACTGAGACCCAGTACTTC CSVEDHGRTETQYF
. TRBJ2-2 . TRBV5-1 TGCGCCAGCAGCTTGGGGGCACACACCGGGGAGCTGTTTTTT CASSLGAHTGELFF
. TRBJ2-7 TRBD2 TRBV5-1 TGCGCCAGCAGCTCGGGACTAGCGGGGGAGTACGAGCAGTACTTC CASSSGLAGEYEQYF
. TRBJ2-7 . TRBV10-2 TGCGCCAGCAGCGCGGTCGACTCCTACGAGCAGTACTTC CASSAVDSYEQYF
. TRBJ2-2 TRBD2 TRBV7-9 TGTGCCAGCAGCTACTCCCGGGGGGGCACCGGGGAGCTGTTTTTT CASSYSRGGTGELFF
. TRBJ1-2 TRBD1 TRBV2 TGTGCCAGCAGTTCCACAGGGGGCCTGGGGGGCTACACCTTC CASSSTGGLGGYTF
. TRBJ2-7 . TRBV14 TGTGCCAGCAGCCAGGGACTTCTCCTCTCCTACGAGCAGTACTTC CASSQGLLLSYEQYF
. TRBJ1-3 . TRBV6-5 TGTGCCAGCAGTTTCGCGGGTTACGGAAACACCATATATTTT CASSFAGYGNTIYF
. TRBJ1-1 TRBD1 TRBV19 TGTGCCATCCGGAATCCGGGACAGAGGGCTGAAGCTTTCTTT CAIRNPGQRAEAFF
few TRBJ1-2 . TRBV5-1 TGCGCCAGCAGTGTGGCAGAACCGGGCTATGGCTACACCTTC CASSVAEPGYGYTF
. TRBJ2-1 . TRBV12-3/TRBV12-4 TGTGCCAGCAGCCCACCCTACAGTAATGAGCAGTTCTTC CASSPPYSNEQFF
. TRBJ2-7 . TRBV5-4 TGTGCCAGCAGCTTGGGCGAGACAGTCCCCGAGCAGTACTTC CASSLGETVPEQYF
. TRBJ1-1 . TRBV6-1 TGTGCCAGCAGTGAAGAAGGGAGACCCGGGATGAACACTGAAGCTTTCTTT CASSEEGRPGMNTEAFF
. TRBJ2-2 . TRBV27 TGTGCCAGCAGTCGGGTCCTCACCGGGGAGCTGTTTTTT CASSRVLTGELFF
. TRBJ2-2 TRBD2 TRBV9 TGTGCCAGCAGCGTAACTAGCGGGAGGGCCACCGGGGAGCTGTTTTTT CASSVTSGRATGELFF
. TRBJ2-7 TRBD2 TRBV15 TGTGCCACCAGCAGAGATAGACCCGGGGGGGGTCGGTTCGAGCAGTACTTC CATSRDRPGGGRFEQYF
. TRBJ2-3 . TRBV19 TGTGCCAGTAGTTCCCTAACGGGGAGATTCACAGATACGCAGTATTTT CASSSLTGRFTDTQYF
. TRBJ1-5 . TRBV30 TGTGCCTGGAGTGGACTGATAGGCGGGCCCCAGCATTTT CAWSGLIGGPQHF
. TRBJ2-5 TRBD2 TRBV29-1 TGCAGCGTCGGGGGACTAGCGAGAAAGACCCAGTACTTC CSVGGLARKTQYF
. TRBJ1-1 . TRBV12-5 TGTGCTAGTGTCTGGCGGGACGTGGGCACTGAAGCTTTCTTT CASVWRDVGTEAFF
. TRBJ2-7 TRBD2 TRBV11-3 TGTGCCAGCAGCACCGGGACTAGCGGGAGTGAGTACTTC CASSTGTSGSEYF
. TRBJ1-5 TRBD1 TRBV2 TGTGCCAGCAGTGCTTCAGGGGGCGGCGGCAATCAGCCCCAGCATTTT CASSASGGGGNQPQHF
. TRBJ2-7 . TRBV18 TGTGCCAGCTCACCCCTCGGTTACGAGCAGTACTTC CASSPLGYEQYF
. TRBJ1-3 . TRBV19 TGTGCCAGTAGTAGCCCCATCGGCAGGTCCGGAAACACCATATATTTT CASSSPIGRSGNTIYF
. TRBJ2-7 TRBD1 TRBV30 TGTGCCTGGAGTGTGCCCTCAACAGGGGGCTCCTACGAGCAGTACTTC CAWSVPSTGGSYEQYF
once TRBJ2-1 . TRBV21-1 TGTGCCAGCAGCAAAGACCGAACGACAGGGCCCTACAATGAGCAGTTCTTC CASSKDRTTGPYNEQFF
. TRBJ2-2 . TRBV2 TGTGCCAGCAATAGACAGGCTAACACCGGGGAGCTGTTTTTT CASNRQANTGELFF
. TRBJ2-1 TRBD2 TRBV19 TGTGCCAGTAGTATGGTAGCGGGGGTTGCCAATGAGCAGTTCTTC CASSMVAGVANEQFF
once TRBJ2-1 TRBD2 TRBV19 TGTGCCAGTAGTATAGATCTTCCCCCGGGAGGCTCCTACAATGAGCAGTTCTTC CASSIDLPPGGSYNEQFF
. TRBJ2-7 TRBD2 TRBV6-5 TGTGCCAGCAGATCCCCGGGACTAGCGGTCGAGCAGTACTTC CASRSPGLAVEQYF
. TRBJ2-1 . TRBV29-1 TGCAGCGCTGACCCCGGGCAGGGGAGCTACAATGAGCAGTTCTTC CSADPGQGSYNEQFF
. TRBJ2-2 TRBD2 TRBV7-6 TGTGCCAGCAGCTTTAATAGCGGGGGGGCGTCGAACACCGGGGAGCTGTTTTTT CASSFNSGGASNTGELFF
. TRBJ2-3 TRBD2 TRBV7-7 TGTGCCAGCAGCTTAGCGGGACTAGAAGATACGCAGTATTTT CASSLAGLEDTQYF